These 30 T cell receptor beta chains share one sample of origin, sequenced in a study of T cell responses to AZD1222 COVID-19 vaccine. The method was immunoSEQ multiplex PCR; TCRdb's version includes in-frame clones alone and lacks a portion of them. The top ten clones hold around 9.5% of a sample with approximately 120,000 clones, about 89% of them seen once. The material sequenced was peripheral blood, taken 28 days after the second AZD1222 dose. The receptors derive from an adult who received the AZD1222 COVID-19 vaccine.

The V gene is TRBV10-3, the J gene TRBJ2-1; 11 positions agree with TRBD2. This CDR3 is 15 amino acids long. Germline values: CDR1 ENHRY, CDR2 SYGVKD. J gave up 8 bases and V 0 bases, and 3 bases lay outside the gene matches. The CDR3 bases are TGTGCCATCAGTGAGTCGGTAGCGGGAGGGCATGAGCAGTTCTTC. It yields the protein CAISESVAGGHEQFF.

The chain couples TRBV5-8 to TRBJ1-2; D gene unclear. The CDR3 runs 15 residues. V was trimmed by 0 bases and J by 3 bases, leaving 12 bases between them. Germline assignment: CDR1 SGHTS and CDR2 YDEGEE. DNA for the CDR3: TGTGCCAGCAGCTTGGAGGGCAGGCCAGACTATGGCTACACCTTC. It translates to CASSLEGRPDYGYTF. The full variable domain, completed using reference TRBV5-8 and TRBJ1-2, is EAGVTQSPTHLIKTRGQQATLRCSPISGHTSVYWYQQALGLGLQFLLWYDEGEERNRGNFPPRFSGRQFPNYSSELNVNALELEDSALYLCASSLEGRPDYGYTFGSGTRLTVV.

V and J are TRBV5-1 and TRBJ1-3; no clear D. This CDR3 spans 13 amino acids. CDR1 and CDR2 (germline): SGHRS, YFSETQ. V dropped 0 bases and J dropped 2 bases, with 3 bases sitting between them. This CDR3 reads CASSLEAGNTIYF. For the CDR3, the DNA is TGCGCCAGCAGCTTGGAGGCTGGAAACACCATATATTTT.

The chain carries TRBV3-1 (or the pseudogene TRBV3-2) and TRBJ1-1, with D hard to call. Germline-derived CDR1 and CDR2 are LGHDT and YNNKEL (reference sequence). The CDR3 is made up of 13 amino acids. The V end lost 1 base, the J end lost 11 bases, and 14 bases lay between the germline ends. The CDR3 DNA reads as TGTGCCAGCAGCCAAGTACAGACGGAGGCGGCTTTCTTT. This codes for CASSQVQTEAAFF.

The chain links TRBV5-1 to TRBJ1-2; D remains unclear. The V end lost 0 bases, the J end lost 4 bases, and 10 bases lay between the germline ends. The CDR3 sequence is 14 residues long. Germline values: CDR1 SGHRS, CDR2 YFSETQ. CDR3 sequence (DNA): TGCGCCAGCAGCTTGGATCAGGTAGCCTATGGCTACACCTTC. This codes for CASSLDQVAYGYTF.

The CDR3 coding sequence is TGTGCCAGTAGTCCCCAGCAGGACCATGGCTACACCTTC. It specifies CASSPQQDHGYTF. The gene calls are TRBV19 and TRBJ1-2; the D is unclear. The CDR3 spans 13 residues. CDR1 and CDR2 (germline): LNHDA, SQIVND (reference sequence). Between the trimmed V and J ends, which lost 5 bases and 6 bases, there was a span of 13 bases.

This chain joins TRBV4-2 and TRBJ1-1; D perhaps matches TRBD1 (6 bases). The germline gives CDR1 LGHNA, CDR2 YNFKEQ. The ends were cut back, 1 base at V and 3 bases at J, with 12 bases in the middle. The CDR3 loop spans 15 amino acids. In nucleotides, the CDR3 is TGTGCCAGCAGCCAAGGGGGATCAGGGGACACTGAAGCTTTCTTT. Translated, it gives CASSQGGSGDTEAFF.

The chain uses TRBV19 and TRBJ2-1, with 10 bases matching TRBD2. V lost 5 bases, J lost 4 bases, and 8 bases stayed unmatched. The CDR3 runs 16 residues. The germline V gene has CDR1 LNHDA and CDR2 SQIVND (reference sequence). The CDR3 DNA follows: TGTGCCAGTAGTGCCCCGCTAGCGGGAGAGTACAATGAGCAGTTCTTC. Residues: CASSAPLAGEYNEQFF.

The CDR3 here is CASSLVRGVTEAFF. Here the CDR3 DNA reads TGTGCCAGCAGCTTAGTTCGGGGGGTCACTGAAGCTTTCTTT. The V gene is TRBV7-2, the J gene TRBJ1-1; D possibly corresponds to TRBD1 (5 bases). The CDR3 runs to 14 residues. Trimming cost V 1 base and J 4 bases, with 10 bases left between them. CDR1 SGHTA and CDR2 FQGNSA come from the germline V gene. Full variable domain (missing parts from reference TRBV7-2 and TRBJ1-1): GAGVSQSPSNKVTEKGKDVELRCDPISGHTALYWYRQSLGQGLEFLIYFQGNSAPDKSGLPSDRFSAERTGGSVSTLTIQRTQQEDSAVYLCASSLVRGVTEAFFGQGTRLTVV.

This sequence joins TRBV4-1 and TRBJ1-5, with D possibly being TRBD1 (5 bases). This CDR3 has 16 residues. Trimming stripped 1 base from V and 2 bases from J, with 12 bases between. Germline CDR1 MGHRA, CDR2 YSYEKL. CDR3 DNA sequence: TGCGCCAGCAGCCAAGTAACGGGACGGGGCAATCAGCCCCAGCATTTT. Translated: CASSQVTGRGNQPQHF.

This clone came up a few times. V is TRBV29-1 and J is TRBJ1-1; D not resolved. Trimming shortened V by 3 bases and J by 5 bases, and 13 bases separated the two germline ends. The CDR3 extends over 13 amino acids. Germline values: CDR1 SQVTM, CDR2 ANQGSEA. As DNA, the CDR3 is TGCAGCGTTGATGTGGTCCTGGGGACTGAAGCTTTCTTT. Residues: CSVDVVLGTEAFF.

This clone was counted between two and nine times. The chain joins TRBV7-2 to TRBJ1-2; unclear D gene. CDR1 and CDR2 (germline): SGHTA, FQGNSA. The CDR3 is 14 amino acids. Trimming stripped 2 bases from V and 3 bases from J, with 10 bases between. CDR3 sequence (DNA): TGTGCCAGCAGCTTATCGCGCGTTGACTATGGCTACACCTTC. Protein product: CASSLSRVDYGYTF.

The chain recombines TRBV4-1 with TRBJ2-1; 7 bases align to TRBD1. CDR3 length: 17 residues. CDR1 is MGHRA and CDR2 is YSYEKL in the germline V gene. J was trimmed by 0 bases and V by 3 bases; bases with no gene match: 8. The CDR3: CASSQPRQGLSYNEQFF. For the CDR3, the DNA is TGCGCCAGCAGCCAGCCAAGACAGGGCCTCTCCTACAATGAGCAGTTCTTC.

The chain couples TRBV11-3 to TRBJ2-2; 10 positions match TRBD1. CDR1 SGHNT and CDR2 YENEEA come from the germline V gene. V was clipped by 3 bases and J by 3 bases; unmatched bases: 4. The CDR3 spans 16 residues. This chain's CDR3 is CASSFRTGGYTGELFF. Here the CDR3 DNA reads TGTGCCAGCAGCTTCCGGACAGGGGGGTACACCGGGGAGCTGTTTTTT.

This clone has more than one count but fewer than ten. V gene TRBV30 combines with J gene TRBJ2-1; D unresolved. V was clipped by 2 bases and J by 9 bases, with 14 bases between them. The CDR3 consists of 13 residues. Germline V gene data show CDR1 as GTSNPN and CDR2 as SVGIG (reference sequence). As DNA, the CDR3 is TGTGCCTGGAGTACAAACATCCGGAGTGAGCAGTTCTTC. Its translation is CAWSTNIRSEQFF.

This chain connects TRBV6-6 to TRBJ1-5; D is uncertain. V was cut by 8 bases and J by 1 base, with 12 bases left in between. This CDR3 region has 14 residues. Germline V gene lookup returns CDR1 MNHNY and CDR2 SVGAGI (reference sequence). The CDR3 is CASGPSVSNQPQHF. CDR3 DNA: TGTGCCAGCGGCCCCAGCGTCAGCAATCAGCCCCAGCATTTT.

This chain uses TRBV5-1 with TRBJ1-2; tentatively, D is TRBD1 (6 bases). Trimming left V 0 bases short and J 8 bases short, with 14 bases between. The CDR3 is 14 amino acids. Germline assignment: CDR1 SGHRS and CDR2 YFSETQ. CDR3 sequence (DNA): TGCGCCAGCAGCTTGGAAGCGGGGGCACGGGGCTACACCTTC. Translation gives CASSLEAGARGYTF.

CDR3 DNA: TGTGCCAGCACCATGACAGGGAGGAACACCATATATTTT. This sequence encodes CASTMTGRNTIYF. V and J are TRBV12-3 or TRBV12-4 and TRBJ1-3; 7 nucleotides align to TRBD1. The CDR3 runs 13 residues. With V trimmed by 7 bases and J by 7 bases, 7 bases remained unmatched.

The chain uses TRBV7-2 and TRBJ1-5; D is ambiguous. V lost 2 bases and J lost 2, with 10 bases in between. The CDR3 has 15 amino acids. Per germline, CDR1 SGHTA and CDR2 FQGNSA. CDR3 nucleotide sequence: TGTGCCAGCAGCTTAATGGTCACAGGCAATCAGCCCCAGCATTTT. Protein: CASSLMVTGNQPQHF.

This chain uses TRBV5-4 with TRBJ2-3, with D perhaps TRBD2 (6 bases). The CDR3 has 13 amino acids. Trimming removed 5 bases from V and 7 bases from J, with 14 bases in between. Germline CDR1 reads SGHNT; CDR2 reads YYREEE (reference sequence). Here the CDR3 reads CASSSTRSYTQYF. DNA of the CDR3: TGTGCCAGCAGTTCGACTAGATCTTATACGCAGTATTTT.

This clone is a singleton in its sample. The V gene is TRBV11-2, the J gene TRBJ2-7; D may be TRBD1 or TRBD2 (5 bases each). V dropped 6 bases and J dropped 6 bases, with 21 bases sitting between them. From germline, CDR1 is SGHAT and CDR2 FQNNGV. This CDR3 is 15 amino acids long. The CDR3 reads CASSPTGTPSSEQYF. DNA for the CDR3: TGTGCCAGCAGTCCAACCGGGACCCCATCTTCCGAGCAGTACTTC.

The chain carries TRBV30 and TRBJ1-6; the D is unclear. V dropped 5 bases and J dropped 7 bases, with 12 bases sitting between them. The CDR3 is 13 residues long. Germline-derived CDR1 and CDR2 are GTSNPN and SVGIG (reference sequence). Written as DNA, the CDR3 is TGTGCCTGGTCCGAGGGCCTGAATTCACCCCTCCACTTT. Translated, it gives CAWSEGLNSPLHF.

This clone was observed a few times. This chain joins TRBV6-2 or TRBV6-3 and TRBJ1-1; 8 nucleotides line up with TRBD1. Germline assignment: CDR1 MNHEY and CDR2 SVGEGT. The CDR3 runs to 17 residues. V lost 0 bases, J lost 5 bases, and 11 bases stayed unmatched. The chain's CDR3 is CASSYSGTGWRVTEAFF. CDR3 coding DNA: TGTGCCAGCAGTTACTCTGGGACAGGCTGGAGGGTGACTGAAGCTTTCTTT.

The chain recombines TRBV2 with TRBJ1-5, with D possibly matching TRBD1 (6 bases). In germline, CDR1 is SNHLY, CDR2 FYNNEI. The CDR3 consists of 15 residues. Trimming took off 4 bases at V and 6 bases at J, with 16 bases between the two ends. The DNA of the CDR3 is TGTGCCAGCAGTGGTCGGGACCTAGGGGGTCAGCCCCAGCATTTT. Encoded protein: CASSGRDLGGQPQHF.

This chain joins TRBV3-1 (or the pseudogene TRBV3-2) and TRBJ1-3, with 7 positions matching TRBD1. This CDR3 contains 15 residues. The ends lost 1 base at V and 4 bases at J; junction bases unmatched: 4. Germline V gene lookup returns CDR1 LGHDT and CDR2 YNNKEL (reference sequence). CDR3 amino acids: CASSQGGTVGNTIYF. CDR3 nucleotide sequence: TGTGCCAGCAGCCAAGGTGGGACAGTCGGAAACACCATATATTTT.

The V gene is TRBV30, the J gene TRBJ2-5; the D gene is possibly TRBD1 (6 bases). V lost 2 bases to trimming and J lost 5 bases, with 6 bases between them. The CDR3 is 11 residues long. Germline loops: CDR1 GTSNPN, CDR2 SVGIG (reference sequence). Here the CDR3 reads CAWSQGETQYF. CDR3 coding DNA: TGTGCCTGGAGTCAGGGGGAGACCCAGTACTTC.

The V call is TRBV7-2, the J call TRBJ1-5, with D perhaps matching TRBD1 (6 bases). V was pared by 5 bases and J by 3 bases, with 14 bases between. Per germline, CDR1 SGHTA and CDR2 FQGNSA. The CDR3 is 15 residues long. DNA of the CDR3: TGTGCCAGCAGCCTAGGACAGAGCCCCAATCAGCCCCAGCATTTT. It specifies CASSLGQSPNQPQHF. The full variable domain, in which reference TRBV7-2 and TRBJ1-5 provide the parts outside the CDR3, is GAGVSQSPSNKVTEKGKDVELRCDPISGHTALYWYRQSLGQGLEFLIYFQGNSAPDKSGLPSDRFSAERTGGSVSTLTIQRTQQEDSAVYLCASSLGQSPNQPQHFGDGTRLSIL.

V and J are TRBV6-5 and TRBJ2-5, with 10 bases aligning to TRBD1. The CDR3 has 14 amino acids. J lost 4 bases, V lost 7 bases, and 6 bases had no gene match. Per germline, CDR1 MNHEY and CDR2 SVGAGI. CDR3: CASTLDRGGETQYF. As DNA, the CDR3 is TGTGCCAGCACCCTGGACAGGGGGGGAGAGACCCAGTACTTC.

The V and J genes are TRBV29-1 and TRBJ2-1, with D tentatively TRBD1 (5 bases). Germline V gives CDR1 SQVTM, CDR2 ANQGSEA. The CDR3 covers 13 residues. The V gene lost 8 bases and the J gene lost 3 bases, with 14 bases spanning the gap. The CDR3 nucleotides read TGCAGCTTAAAAGATGACAGCTACAATGAGCAGTTCTTC. It encodes CSLKDDSYNEQFF.

The V gene is TRBV2, the J gene TRBJ1-1; possible D gene TRBD1, 6 bases. The CDR3 is 14 amino acids. The germline V and J ends were trimmed by 2 bases and 6 bases, with 13 bases remaining between them. Germline values: CDR1 SNHLY, CDR2 FYNNEI. CDR3 loop: CASSEWDTSPEAFF. For the CDR3, the DNA is TGTGCCAGCAGTGAATGGGACACAAGCCCTGAAGCTTTCTTT.